This T cell receptor beta chain was documented in a study of neurological immune-mediated disorders. This clonotype was detected ten times or more. The CDR3 has 13 amino acids. Germline CDR1 reads SGHKS; CDR2 reads YYEKEE (reference sequence). V was clipped by 2 bases and J by 1 base, with 6 bases between them. The authors made cDNA by 5'RACE with 10-nucleotide random UMIs. From the 5' RACE reads, TCRdb called clonotypes with MiXCR, one entry per CDR3 protein. This sample carries roughly 120,000 distinct CDR3 sequences, approximately 3.2% of them seen once, and the ten largest clones take 1.3%. Source material: PBMCs. V gene TRBV5-5 combines with J gene TRBJ1-2; D unclear. The TCR originated in a woman younger than 45 with multiple sclerosis. The DNA for the CDR3 is TGTGCCAGCAGCTTTTCCAGTAACTATGGCTACACCTTC. Translation gives CASSFSSNYGYTF.